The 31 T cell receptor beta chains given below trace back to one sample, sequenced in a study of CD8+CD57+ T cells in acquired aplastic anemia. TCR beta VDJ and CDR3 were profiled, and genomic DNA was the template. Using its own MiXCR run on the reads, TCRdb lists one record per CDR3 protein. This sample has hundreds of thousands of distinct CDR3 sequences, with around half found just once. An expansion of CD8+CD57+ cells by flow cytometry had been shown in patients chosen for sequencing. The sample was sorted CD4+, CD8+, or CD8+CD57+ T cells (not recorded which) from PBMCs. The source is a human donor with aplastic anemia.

CDR3 amino acids: CSVPDRGRVNEQFF. CDR3 in DNA: TGCAGCGTTCCTGACAGGGGGCGAGTCAATGAGCAGTTCTTC. The chain has TRBV29-1 and TRBJ2-1; 10 bases match TRBD1. This CDR3 region has 14 residues. In germline, CDR1 is SQVTM, CDR2 ANQGSEA. The V segment lost 5 bases and the J segment 6 bases; nucleotides outside the gene matches: 7.

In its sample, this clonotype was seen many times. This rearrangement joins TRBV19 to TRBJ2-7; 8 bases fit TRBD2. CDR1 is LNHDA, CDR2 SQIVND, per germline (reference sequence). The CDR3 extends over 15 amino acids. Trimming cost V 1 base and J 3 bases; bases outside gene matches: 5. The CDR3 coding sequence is TGTGCCAGTAGTATAGTTGACAGCGGGGGCTACGAGCAGTACTTC. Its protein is CASSIVDSGGYEQYF.

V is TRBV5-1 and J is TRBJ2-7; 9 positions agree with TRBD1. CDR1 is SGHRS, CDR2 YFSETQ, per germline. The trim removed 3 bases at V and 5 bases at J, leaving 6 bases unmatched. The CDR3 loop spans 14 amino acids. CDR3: CASSSGQGSNEQYF. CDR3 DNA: TGCGCCAGCAGCTCGGGACAGGGATCCAACGAGCAGTACTTC.

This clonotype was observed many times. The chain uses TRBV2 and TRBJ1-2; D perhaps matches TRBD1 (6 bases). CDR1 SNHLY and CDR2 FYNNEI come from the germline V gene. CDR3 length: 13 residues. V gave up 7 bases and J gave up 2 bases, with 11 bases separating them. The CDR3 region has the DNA TGTGCCAGCAACGGACAGCTAAACTATGGCTACACCTTC. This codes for CASNGQLNYGYTF.

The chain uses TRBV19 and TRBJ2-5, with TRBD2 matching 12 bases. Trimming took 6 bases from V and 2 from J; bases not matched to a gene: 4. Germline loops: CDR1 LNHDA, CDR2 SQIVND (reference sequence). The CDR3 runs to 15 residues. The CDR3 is CASRRLAGDQETQYF. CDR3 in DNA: TGTGCCAGTAGACGACTAGCGGGGGATCAAGAGACCCAGTACTTC. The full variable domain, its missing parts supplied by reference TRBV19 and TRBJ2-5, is DGGITQSPKYLFRKEGQNVTLSCEQNLNHDAMYWYRQDPGQGLRLIYYSQIVNDFQKGDIAEGYSVSREKKESFPLTVTSAQKNPTAFYLCASRRLAGDQETQYFGPGTRLLVL.

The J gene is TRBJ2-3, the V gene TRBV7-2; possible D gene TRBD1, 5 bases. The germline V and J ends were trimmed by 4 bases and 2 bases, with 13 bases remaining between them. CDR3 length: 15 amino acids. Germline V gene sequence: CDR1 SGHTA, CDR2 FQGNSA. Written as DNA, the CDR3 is TGTGCCAGCAGCTCCGCAGGGATCTACACAGATACGCAGTATTTT. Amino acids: CASSSAGIYTDTQYF.

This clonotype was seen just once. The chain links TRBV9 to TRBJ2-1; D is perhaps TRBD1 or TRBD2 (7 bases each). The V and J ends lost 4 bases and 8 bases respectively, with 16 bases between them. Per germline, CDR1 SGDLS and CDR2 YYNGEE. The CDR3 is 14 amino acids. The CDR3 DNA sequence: TGTGCCAGCAGCCAAGGGGCAGGGGGGGATGAGCAGTTCTTC. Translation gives CASSQGAGGDEQFF.

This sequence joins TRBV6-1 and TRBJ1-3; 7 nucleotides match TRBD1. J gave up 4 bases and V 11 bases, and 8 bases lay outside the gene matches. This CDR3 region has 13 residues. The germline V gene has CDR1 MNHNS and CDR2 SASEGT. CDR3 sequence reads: CAGSQGDGNTIYF. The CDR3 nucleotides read TGTGCCGGATCTCAGGGGGACGGAAACACCATATATTTT.

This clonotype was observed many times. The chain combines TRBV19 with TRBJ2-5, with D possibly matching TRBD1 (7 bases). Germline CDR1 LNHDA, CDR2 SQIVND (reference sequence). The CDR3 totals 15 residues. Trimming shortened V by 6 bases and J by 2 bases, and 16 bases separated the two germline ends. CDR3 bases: TGTGCCAGTAGGTCTCGGACAGGAGGGCAAGAGACCCAGTACTTC. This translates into CASRSRTGGQETQYF.

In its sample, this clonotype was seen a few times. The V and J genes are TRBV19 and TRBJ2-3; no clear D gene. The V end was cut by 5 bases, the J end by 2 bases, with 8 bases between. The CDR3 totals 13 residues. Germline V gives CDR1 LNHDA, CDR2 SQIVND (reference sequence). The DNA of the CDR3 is TGTGCCAGTAGTTACACAATCACAGATACGCAGTATTTT. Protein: CASSYTITDTQYF.

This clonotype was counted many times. The CDR3 DNA is TGTGCCAGTAGTACCCGACAACCCCACTCGAACACTGAAGCTTTCTTT. Translating gives CASSTRQPHSNTEAFF. The chain employs TRBV19 and TRBJ1-1; D not certain. The CDR3 contains 16 residues. The germline V gene encodes CDR1 LNHDA and CDR2 SQIVND (reference sequence). Trimming cost V 4 bases and J 1 base, with 16 bases left between them.

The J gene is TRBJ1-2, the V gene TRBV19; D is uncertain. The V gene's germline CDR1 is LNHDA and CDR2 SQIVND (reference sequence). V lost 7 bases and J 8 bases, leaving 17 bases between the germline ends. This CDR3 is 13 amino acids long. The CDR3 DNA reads TGTGCCAGTACCCTTGTACCGCGCGGAGGCTACACCTTC. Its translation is CASTLVPRGGYTF.

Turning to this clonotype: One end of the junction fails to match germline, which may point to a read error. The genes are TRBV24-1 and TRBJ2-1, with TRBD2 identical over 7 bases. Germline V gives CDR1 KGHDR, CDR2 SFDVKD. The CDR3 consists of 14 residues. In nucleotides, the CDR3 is TGTACCACCAGTGACCTGGGGACTAACGGTGAGCGGTTCTTC. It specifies CTTSDLGTNGERFF.

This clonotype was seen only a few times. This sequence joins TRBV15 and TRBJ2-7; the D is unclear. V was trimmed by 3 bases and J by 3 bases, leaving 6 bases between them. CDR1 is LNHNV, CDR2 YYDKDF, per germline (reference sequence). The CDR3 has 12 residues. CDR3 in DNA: TGTGCCACCAGCAGGCAAGGCTACGAGCAGTACTTC. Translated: CATSRQGYEQYF.

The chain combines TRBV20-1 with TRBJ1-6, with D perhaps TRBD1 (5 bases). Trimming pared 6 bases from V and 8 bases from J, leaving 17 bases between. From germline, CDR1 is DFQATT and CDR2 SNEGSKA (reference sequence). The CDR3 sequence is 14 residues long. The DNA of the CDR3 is TGCAGTGCCAGTAGTATTACCAGGGATTCACCCCTCCACTTT. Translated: CSASSITRDSPLHF.

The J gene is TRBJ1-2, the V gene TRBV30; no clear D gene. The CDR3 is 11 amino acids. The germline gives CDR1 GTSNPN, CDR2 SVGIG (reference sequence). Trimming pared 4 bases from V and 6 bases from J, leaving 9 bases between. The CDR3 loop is CAWTGLNGYTF. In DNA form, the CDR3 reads TGTGCCTGGACCGGGCTGAATGGCTACACCTTC.

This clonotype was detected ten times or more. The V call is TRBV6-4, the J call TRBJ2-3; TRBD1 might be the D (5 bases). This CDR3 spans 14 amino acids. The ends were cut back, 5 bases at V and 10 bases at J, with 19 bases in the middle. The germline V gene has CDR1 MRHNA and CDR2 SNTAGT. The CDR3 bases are TGTGCCAGCAGTCTACTGACATCGCAGGGTCCGCAGTATTTT. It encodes CASSLLTSQGPQYF.

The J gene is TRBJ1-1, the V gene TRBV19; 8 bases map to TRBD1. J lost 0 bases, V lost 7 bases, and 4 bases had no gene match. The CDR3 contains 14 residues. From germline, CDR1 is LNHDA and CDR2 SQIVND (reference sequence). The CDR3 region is CASNRDRMNTEAFF. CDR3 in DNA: TGTGCCAGTAACCGGGACAGGATGAACACTGAAGCTTTCTTT.

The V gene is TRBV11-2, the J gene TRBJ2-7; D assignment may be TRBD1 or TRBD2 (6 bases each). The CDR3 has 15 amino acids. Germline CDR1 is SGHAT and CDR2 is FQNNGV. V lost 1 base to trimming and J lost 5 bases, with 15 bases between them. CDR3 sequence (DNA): TGTGCCAGCAGCTTAGCGGGGGCGGGGTACCACGAGCAGTACGTC. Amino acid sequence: CASSLAGAGYHEQYV.

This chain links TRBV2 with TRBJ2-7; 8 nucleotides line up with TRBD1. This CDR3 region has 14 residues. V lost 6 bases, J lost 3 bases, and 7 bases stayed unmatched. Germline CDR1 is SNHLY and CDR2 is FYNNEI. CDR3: CASRDPGQDYEQYF. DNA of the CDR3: TGTGCCAGCAGAGATCCGGGACAGGACTACGAGCAGTACTTC.

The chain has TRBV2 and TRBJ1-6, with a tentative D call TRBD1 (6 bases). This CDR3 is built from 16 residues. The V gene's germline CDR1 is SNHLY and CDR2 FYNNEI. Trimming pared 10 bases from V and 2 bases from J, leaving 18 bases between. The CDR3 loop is CANSRTTGPYNSPLHF. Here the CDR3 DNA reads TGTGCCAACTCACGAACGACAGGACCCTATAATTCACCCCTCCACTTT.

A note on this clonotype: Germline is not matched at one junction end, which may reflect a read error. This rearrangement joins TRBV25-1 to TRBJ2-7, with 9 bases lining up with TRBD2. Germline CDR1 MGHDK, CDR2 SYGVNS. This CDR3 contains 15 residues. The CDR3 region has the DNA TGTGCCAGTAGTGGGTGGCGGGGGGGTCCCTACGAGCAGTACTTC. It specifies CASSGWRGGPYEQYF.

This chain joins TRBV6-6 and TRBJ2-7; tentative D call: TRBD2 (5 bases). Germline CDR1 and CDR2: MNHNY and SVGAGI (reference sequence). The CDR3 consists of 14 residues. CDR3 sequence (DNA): TGTGCAGCAGTTACTCCGGGGTGGACCTACGAGCAGTACTTC. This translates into CAAVTPGWTYEQYF.

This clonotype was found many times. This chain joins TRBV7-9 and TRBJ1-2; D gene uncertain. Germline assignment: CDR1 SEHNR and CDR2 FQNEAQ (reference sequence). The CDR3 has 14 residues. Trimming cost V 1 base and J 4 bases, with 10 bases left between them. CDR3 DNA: TGTGCCAGCAGCTTAGTCACGGCGTTCTATGGCTACACCTTC. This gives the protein CASSLVTAFYGYTF.

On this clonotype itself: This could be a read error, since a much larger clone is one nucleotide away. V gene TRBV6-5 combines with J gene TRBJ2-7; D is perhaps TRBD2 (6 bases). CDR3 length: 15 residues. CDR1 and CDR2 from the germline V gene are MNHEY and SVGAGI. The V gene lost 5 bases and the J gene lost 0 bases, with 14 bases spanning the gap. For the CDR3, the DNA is TGTGCCAGCAGTCACGGGACTCCCCTCTCCTACGAGCAGTACTTC. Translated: CASSHGTPLSYEQYF.

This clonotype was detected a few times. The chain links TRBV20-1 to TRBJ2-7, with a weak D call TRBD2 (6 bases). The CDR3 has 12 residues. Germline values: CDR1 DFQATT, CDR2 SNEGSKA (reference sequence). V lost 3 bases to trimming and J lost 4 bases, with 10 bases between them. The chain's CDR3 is CSASGGGYEQYF. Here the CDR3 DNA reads TGCAGTGCTAGCGGTGGAGGGTACGAGCAGTACTTC.

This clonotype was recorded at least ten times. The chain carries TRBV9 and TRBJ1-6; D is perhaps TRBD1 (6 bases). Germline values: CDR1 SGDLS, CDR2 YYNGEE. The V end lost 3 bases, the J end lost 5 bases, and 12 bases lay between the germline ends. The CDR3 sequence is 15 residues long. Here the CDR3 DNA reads TGTGCCAGCAGCGAGGAGGGGGTTGATAATTCACCCCTCCACTTT. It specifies CASSEEGVDNSPLHF.

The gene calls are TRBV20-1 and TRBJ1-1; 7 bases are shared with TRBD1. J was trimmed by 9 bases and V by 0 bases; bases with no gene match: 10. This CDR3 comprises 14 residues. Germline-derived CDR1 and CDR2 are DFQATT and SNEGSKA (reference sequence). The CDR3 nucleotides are TGCAGTGCTAGAGATGGCGGGACAGCCGGCCAAGCTTTCTTT. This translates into CSARDGGTAGQAFF.

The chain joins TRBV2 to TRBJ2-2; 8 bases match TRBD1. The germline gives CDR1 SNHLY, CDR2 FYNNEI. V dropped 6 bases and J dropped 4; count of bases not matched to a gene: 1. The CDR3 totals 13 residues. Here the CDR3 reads CASRDRGTGELFF. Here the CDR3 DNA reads TGTGCCAGCAGAGACAGGGGCACCGGGGAGCTGTTTTTT. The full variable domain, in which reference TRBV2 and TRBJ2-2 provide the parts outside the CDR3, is EPEVTQTPSHQVTQMGQEVILRCVPISNHLYFYWYRQILGQKVEFLVSFYNNEISEKSEIFDDQFSVERPDGSNFTLKIRSTKLEDSAMYFCASRDRGTGELFFGEGSRLTVL.

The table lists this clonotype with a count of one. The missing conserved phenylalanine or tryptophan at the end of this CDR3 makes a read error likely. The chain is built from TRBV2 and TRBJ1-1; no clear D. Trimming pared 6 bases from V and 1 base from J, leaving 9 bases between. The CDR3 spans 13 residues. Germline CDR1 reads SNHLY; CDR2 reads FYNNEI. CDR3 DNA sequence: TGTGCCAGCAGGGTTCAGACGAACACTGAAGCTTTCCTT. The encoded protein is CASRVQTNTEAFL.

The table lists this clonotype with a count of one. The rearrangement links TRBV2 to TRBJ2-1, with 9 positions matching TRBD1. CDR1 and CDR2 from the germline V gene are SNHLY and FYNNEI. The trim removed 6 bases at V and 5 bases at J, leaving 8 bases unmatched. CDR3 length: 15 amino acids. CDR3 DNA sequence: TGTGCCAGCAGGGACAGGGGTGGCACACACAATGAGCAGTTCTTC. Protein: CASRDRGGTHNEQFF.